The next 8 T cell receptor beta chains were all read from a single sample in a study of human T cells and chemical hapten exposure. TCRdb recomputed calls from the 5' RACE reads with MiXCR, one row per CDR3 protein. The sample includes 100,000 to 120,000 distinct CDR3 sequences, approximately 19% of them seen just once. Total RNA was isolated from whole blood that had not been fractionated. The receptors stem from a human donor in good health.

The chain employs TRBV27 and TRBJ2-2; TRBD2 aligns across 11 bases. V lost 7 bases, J lost 6 bases, and 7 bases stayed unmatched. This CDR3 has 15 residues. Germline V gene sequence: CDR1 MNHEY, CDR2 SMNVEV (reference sequence). The DNA of the CDR3 is TGTGCCAGCACCCCGAATAGCGGGAGGGCCGGGGAGCTGTTTTTT. This encodes CASTPNSGRAGELFF.

The chain combines TRBV19 with TRBJ2-1; no clear D gene. This CDR3 contains 12 residues. Germline assignment: CDR1 LNHDA and CDR2 SQIVND (reference sequence). V shed 1 base and J shed 9 bases, with 7 bases lying between them. The CDR3 sequence: CASSIVKGEQFF. CDR3 bases: TGTGCCAGTAGTATAGTCAAGGGTGAGCAGTTCTTC.

The V call is TRBV20-1, the J call TRBJ2-3; D possibly corresponds to TRBD2 (5 bases). V lost 4 bases to trimming and J lost 1 base, with 9 bases between them. The CDR3 sequence is 13 residues long. Looked up from germline, CDR1 is DFQATT and CDR2 is SNEGSKA (reference sequence). The CDR3 DNA is TGCAGTGCTACCGAGGGCCGCACAGATACGCAGTATTTT. This gives the protein CSATEGRTDTQYF.

The genes are TRBV6-5 and TRBJ1-6; 8 bases agree with TRBD1. Trimming took 4 bases from V and 9 from J; bases not matched to a gene: 17. The germline V gene has CDR1 MNHEY and CDR2 SVGAGI. This CDR3 spans 18 amino acids. CDR3 bases: TGTGCCAGCAGTTCCCCCACCCGCACCCGGGACAGGAGTTCACCCCTCCACTTT. This sequence encodes CASSSPTRTRDRSSPLHF.

This clonotype was observed a handful of times. This rearrangement joins TRBV6-5 to TRBJ1-1; 8 nucleotides align to TRBD1. Germline assignment: CDR1 MNHEY and CDR2 SVGAGI. J was trimmed by 5 bases and V by 6 bases; bases with no gene match: 14. This CDR3 is built from 16 residues. CDR3 loop: CASSGTGYSSGTEAFF. CDR3 in DNA: TGTGCCAGCAGCGGGACAGGCTATTCCTCGGGGACTGAAGCTTTCTTT.

The chain couples TRBV10-2 to TRBJ2-5; D call uncertain. Trimming took 0 bases from V and 5 from J, leaving 1 base between them. This CDR3 contains 11 residues. The germline CDR1 and CDR2 sequences are WSHSY and SAAADI. The CDR3 protein is CASSESETQYF. CDR3 coding DNA: TGCGCCAGCAGTGAGTCGGAGACCCAGTACTTC.

The chain joins TRBV7-9 to TRBJ2-7; 8 nucleotides match TRBD2. The length of the CDR3 is 16 residues. V dropped 5 bases and J dropped 3; count of bases not matched to a gene: 12. Germline-derived CDR1 and CDR2 are SEHNR and FQNEAQ (reference sequence). The CDR3, as DNA: TGTGCCAGCAGCGGAACTAGCGGAGAATACTACTACGAGCAGTACTTC. It specifies CASSGTSGEYYYEQYF. Together with reference TRBV7-9 and TRBJ2-7, the CDR3 gives the full variable domain: DTGVSQNPRHKITKRGQNVTFRCDPISEHNRLYWYRQTLGQGPEFLTYFQNEAQLEKSRLLSDRFSAERPKGSFSTLEIQRTEQGDSAMYLCASSGTSGEYYYEQYFGPGTRLTVT.

This clonotype was found many times. The chain links TRBV24-1 to TRBJ2-1; TRBD2 is a possible D gene (6 bases). V dropped 4 bases and J dropped 3 bases, with 12 bases sitting between them. The CDR3 covers 15 residues. The germline CDR1 and CDR2 sequences are KGHDR and SFDVKD. The CDR3 sequence: CATSERGPLYNEQFF. CDR3 nucleotides: TGTGCCACCAGTGAGCGGGGACCGCTCTACAATGAGCAGTTCTTC.